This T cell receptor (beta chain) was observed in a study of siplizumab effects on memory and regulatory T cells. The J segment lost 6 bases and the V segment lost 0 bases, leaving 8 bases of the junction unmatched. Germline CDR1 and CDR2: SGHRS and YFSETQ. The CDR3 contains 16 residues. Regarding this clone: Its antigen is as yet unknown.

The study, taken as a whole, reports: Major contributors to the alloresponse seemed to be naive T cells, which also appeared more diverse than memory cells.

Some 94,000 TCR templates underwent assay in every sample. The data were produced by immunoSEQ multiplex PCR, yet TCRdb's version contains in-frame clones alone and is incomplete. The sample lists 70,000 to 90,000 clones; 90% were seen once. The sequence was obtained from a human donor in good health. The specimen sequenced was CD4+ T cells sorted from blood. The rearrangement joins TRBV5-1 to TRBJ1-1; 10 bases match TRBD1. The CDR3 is CASSLGPGTGDSEAFF. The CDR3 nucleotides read TGCGCCAGCAGCTTGGGGCCCGGGACAGGGGATTCTGAAGCTTTCTTT. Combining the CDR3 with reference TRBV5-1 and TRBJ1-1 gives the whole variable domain KAGVTQTPRYLIKTRGQQVTLSCSPISGHRSVSWYQQTPGQGLQFLFEYFSETQRNKGNFPGRFSGRQFSNSRSEMNVSTLELGDSALYLCASSLGPGTGDSEAFFGQGTRLTVV.